The rows below give T cell receptor beta chains drawn from one sample of a study of shared clonotypes between healthy human individuals. Measured with immunoSEQ multiplex PCR; TCRdb has only the in-frame clones, and not every one. The table records a few hundred thousand clones, under 80% of them present only once. The sequencing sample was made of memory CD4+ T cells sorted from blood. These receptors came from a man aged 30-40 years in good health. The CDR3 runs from the conserved cysteine through the conserved F or W. A D gene is named only where the DNA matches it firmly. Rows may omit the clone size; those that give it use once, few, many or a size class.

J | V | size | D | CDR3 | DNA
TRBJ2-3 | TRBV19 | once | TRBD2 | CASRTGGADTQYF | TGTGCCAGTAGGACGGGAGGTGCAGATACGCAGTATTTT
TRBJ1-2 | TRBV27 | few | - | CASSPSIPNYGYTF | TGTGCCAGCAGTCCTTCTATTCCTAACTATGGCTACACCTTC
TRBJ1-5 | TRBV19 | - | - | CASSTVNLHNQPQHF | TGTGCCAGTAGTACGGTAAACCTCCATAATCAGCCCCAGCATTTT
TRBJ2-3 | TRBV5-8 | - | - | CASSHGGILGTDTQYF | TGTGCCAGCAGCCATGGGGGGATACTCGGCACAGATACGCAGTATTTT
TRBJ2-1 | TRBV29-1 | - | - | CSVGGGIPGQDNEQFF | TGCAGCGTTGGGGGAGGGATCCCGGGACAGGACAATGAGCAGTTCTTC
TRBJ2-1 | TRBV5-4 | - | TRBD2 | CASSITGTSGRVPFF | TGTGCCAGCAGCATAACCGGGACTAGCGGGAGGGTGCCGTTCTTC
TRBJ2-3 | TRBV5-4 | few | - | CASSGLAGMTDTQYF | TGTGCCAGCAGCGGACTGGCGGGAATGACAGATACGCAGTATTTT
TRBJ2-4 | TRBV28 | - | TRBD2 | CASSTSGLAKNIQYF | TGTGCCAGCAGTACTAGCGGATTAGCCAAAAACATTCAGTACTTC
TRBJ1-1 | TRBV5-1 | - | - | CASSLGQGGEAFF | TGCGCCAGCAGCTTAGGGCAGGGTGGGGAAGCTTTCTTT
TRBJ2-7 | TRBV2 | - | TRBD2 | CASSERLAGYEQYF | TGTGCCAGCAGTGAGAGGCTAGCGGGATACGAGCAGTACTTC
TRBJ2-3 | TRBV10-3 | - | TRBD2 | CATGTSGTDTQYF | TGTGCCACCGGGACTAGCGGCACAGATACGCAGTATTTT
TRBJ2-5 | TRBV28 | - | - | CASSPQGIQETQYF | TGTGCCAGCAGCCCACAGGGTATCCAAGAGACCCAGTACTTC
TRBJ1-1 | TRBV6-5 | - | - | CASSYDGRSNTEAFF | TGTGCCAGCAGTTACGATGGGAGGAGCAACACTGAAGCTTTCTTT
TRBJ2-1 | TRBV6-5 | many | TRBD2 | CASSYRTSGSYNEQFF | TGTGCCAGCAGTTACCGGACTAGCGGGTCCTACAATGAGCAGTTCTTC
TRBJ1-5 | TRBV2 | few | - | CASSERNPGPQHF | TGTGCCAGCAGTGAAAGGAATCCAGGGCCCCAGCATTTT
TRBJ2-7 | TRBV5-1 | - | - | CASSLTGFRDPGYEQYF | TGCGCCAGCAGCTTGACGGGCTTTCGGGACCCCGGCTACGAGCAGTACTTC
TRBJ2-5 | TRBV10-1 | - | TRBD1 | CASSRTGGLEETQYF | TGCGCCAGCTCCAGGACAGGGGGGCTTGAAGAGACCCAGTACTTC
TRBJ2-7 | TRBV6-6 | few | - | CASRASYEQYF | TGTGCCAGCAGAGCTAGCTACGAGCAGTACTTC
TRBJ2-2 | TRBV5-1 | - | TRBD2 | CASSLVGTSGGNTGELFF | TGCGCCAGCAGCTTGGTAGGGACTAGTGGCGGTAACACCGGGGAGCTGTTTTTT
TRBJ2-1 | TRBV5-4 | - | TRBD2 | CASSWASGRRNEQFF | TGTGCCAGCAGCTGGGCTAGCGGGAGAAGGAATGAGCAGTTCTTC
TRBJ2-7 | TRBV5-5 | once | - | CASSLEDIPYEQYF | TGTGCCAGCAGCTTGGAGGACATTCCGTACGAGCAGTACTTC
TRBJ2-3 | TRBV7-2 | - | - | CASSRRGRTDTQYF | TGTGCCAGCAGCCGCCGGGGGCGCACAGATACGCAGTATTTT
TRBJ1-5 | TRBV19 | - | - | CASGGRVPQHF | TGTGCCAGTGGAGGCAGGGTACCCCAGCATTTT
TRBJ1-1 | TRBV7-3 | few | TRBD1 | CASSQGTGETEAFF | TGTGCCAGCAGCCAGGGGACAGGGGAGACTGAAGCTTTCTTT
TRBJ1-4 | TRBV4-1 | - | - | CASTAGGDEKLFF | TGCGCCAGCACGGCGGGGGGGGATGAAAAACTGTTTTTT
TRBJ2-1 | TRBV7-2 | - | - | CASSFFFGEQFF | TGTGCCAGCAGCTTCTTCTTTGGTGAGCAGTTCTTC
TRBJ2-1 | TRBV27 | - | - | CASTASRRLSSYNEQFF | TGTGCCAGCACCGCATCGAGAAGGTTGTCCTCCTACAATGAGCAGTTCTTC
TRBJ2-7 | TRBV10-3 | - | - | CAISELYGLGEQYF | TGTGCCATCAGTGAGCTCTATGGGTTGGGAGAGCAGTACTTC
TRBJ2-1 | TRBV14 | - | TRBD2 | CASSQISLAGSAYNEQFF | TGTGCCAGCAGCCAAATCTCCTTAGCGGGGAGTGCCTACAATGAGCAGTTCTTC
TRBJ2-7 | TRBV7-9 | - | - | CASSLSLTGRSSYEQYF | TGTGCCAGCAGCTTATCCCTTACAGGCCGTAGCTCCTACGAGCAGTACTTC
TRBJ2-7 | TRBV19 | - | - | CASAGQPYEQYF | TGTGCCAGCGCGGGACAGCCATACGAGCAGTACTTC
TRBJ1-2 | TRBV29-1 | once | - | CSVESSRNNYGYTF | TGCAGCGTTGAAAGTAGCAGGAACAACTATGGCTACACCTTC
TRBJ2-1 | TRBV18 | - | - | CASSPSADEQFF | TGTGCCAGCTCACCTTCTGCGGATGAGCAGTTCTTC
TRBJ2-7 | TRBV2 | - | - | CASSASSHKQYF | TGTGCCAGCAGTGCGTCTAGCCACAAGCAGTACTTC
TRBJ2-3 | TRBV28 | few | - | CASTKGLHTQYF | TGTGCCAGTACGAAAGGACTCCATACGCAGTATTTT
TRBJ2-1 | TRBV5-1 | - | - | CASRTSTASSYNEQFF | TGCGCCAGCAGAACCTCGACAGCGAGCTCCTACAATGAGCAGTTCTTC
TRBJ1-1 | TRBV7-2 | - | - | CASSSFQGNTEAFF | TGTGCCAGCAGCTCCTTCCAAGGGAACACTGAAGCTTTCTTT
TRBJ2-1 | TRBV7-9 | - | - | CATKSGNEQFF | TGTGCCACGAAGAGCGGCAATGAGCAGTTCTTC
TRBJ2-7 | TRBV5-6 | few | TRBD2 | CASSALAGSYEQYF | TGTGCCAGCAGCGCTTTAGCGGGATCCTACGAGCAGTACTTC
TRBJ2-1 | TRBV27 | - | - | CASSDLGGNEQFF | TGTGCCAGCAGCGACCTCGGGGGCAATGAGCAGTTCTTC
TRBJ2-1 | TRBV5-1 | - | TRBD2 | CASSLGHNGEGSEQFF | TGCGCCAGCAGCTTGGGGCACAACGGGGAGGGCAGTGAGCAGTTCTTC
TRBJ2-3 | TRBV7-2 | - | - | CASSLARRATTDTQYF | TGTGCCAGCAGCTTAGCGCGGAGAGCCACTACAGATACGCAGTATTTT